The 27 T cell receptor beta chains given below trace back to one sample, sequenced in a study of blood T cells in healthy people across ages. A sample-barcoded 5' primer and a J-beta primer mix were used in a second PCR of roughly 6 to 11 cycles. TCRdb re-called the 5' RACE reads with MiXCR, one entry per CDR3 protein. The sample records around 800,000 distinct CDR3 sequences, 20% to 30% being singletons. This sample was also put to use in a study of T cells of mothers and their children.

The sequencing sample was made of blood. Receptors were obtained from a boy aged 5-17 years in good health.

CDR3 nucleotide sequence: TGTGCCAGCAGCGCAGAGGGAGATGGGTACAATGAGCAGTTCTTC. Protein sequence: CASSAEGDGYNEQFF. The rearrangement joins TRBV6-4 to TRBJ2-1; maybe TRBD2 (5 bases). Germline values: CDR1 MRHNA, CDR2 SNTAGT. The CDR3 consists of 15 residues. V was clipped by 6 bases and J by 4 bases, with 16 bases between them.

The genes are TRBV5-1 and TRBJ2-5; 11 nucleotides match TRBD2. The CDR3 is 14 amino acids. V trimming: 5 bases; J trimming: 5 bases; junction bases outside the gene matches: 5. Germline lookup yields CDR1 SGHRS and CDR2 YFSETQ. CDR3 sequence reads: CASRLTSGVETQYF. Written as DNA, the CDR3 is TGCGCCAGCAGGCTGACTAGCGGGGTGGAGACCCAGTACTTC.

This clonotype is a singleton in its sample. The CDR3: CSATRDTGELFF. For the CDR3, the DNA is TGCAGCGCTACCAGAGACACCGGGGAGCTGTTTTTT. The chain has TRBV29-1 and TRBJ2-2; D not resolved. Trimming stripped 7 bases from V and 3 bases from J, with 9 bases between. Germline values: CDR1 SQVTM, CDR2 ANQGSEA. The CDR3 loop spans 12 amino acids.

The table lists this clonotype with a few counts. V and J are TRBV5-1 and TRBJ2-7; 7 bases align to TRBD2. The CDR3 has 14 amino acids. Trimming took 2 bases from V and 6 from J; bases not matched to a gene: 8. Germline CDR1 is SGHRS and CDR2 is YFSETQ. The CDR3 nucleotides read TGCGCCAGCAGCTTAACGGGGGGTTCCGGCGAGCAGTACTTC. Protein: CASSLTGGSGEQYF.

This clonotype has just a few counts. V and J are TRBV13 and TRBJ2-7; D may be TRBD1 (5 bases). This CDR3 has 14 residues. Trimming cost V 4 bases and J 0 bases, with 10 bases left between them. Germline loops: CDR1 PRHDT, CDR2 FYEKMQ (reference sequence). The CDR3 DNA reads TGTGCCAGCAGCTGGCGACAGACCTCCTACGAGCAGTACTTC. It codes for CASSWRQTSYEQYF.

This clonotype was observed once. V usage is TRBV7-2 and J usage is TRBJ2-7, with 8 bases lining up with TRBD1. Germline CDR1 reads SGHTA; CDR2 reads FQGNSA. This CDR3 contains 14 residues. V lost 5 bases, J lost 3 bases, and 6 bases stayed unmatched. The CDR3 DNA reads TGTGCCAGCAGCCTAAATACAGGGGGCTACGAGCAGTACTTC. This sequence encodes CASSLNTGGYEQYF.

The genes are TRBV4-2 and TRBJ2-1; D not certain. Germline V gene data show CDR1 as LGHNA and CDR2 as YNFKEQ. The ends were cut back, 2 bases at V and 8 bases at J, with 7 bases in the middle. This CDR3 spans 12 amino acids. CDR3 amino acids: CASSQPKDEQFF. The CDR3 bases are TGTGCCAGCAGCCAACCGAAAGATGAGCAGTTCTTC.

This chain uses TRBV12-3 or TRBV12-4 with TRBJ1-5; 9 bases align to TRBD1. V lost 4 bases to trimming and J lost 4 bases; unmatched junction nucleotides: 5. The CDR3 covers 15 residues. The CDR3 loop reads CASSSDRGRNQPQHF. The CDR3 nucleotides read TGTGCCAGCAGTTCGGACAGGGGAAGAAATCAGCCCCAGCATTTT.

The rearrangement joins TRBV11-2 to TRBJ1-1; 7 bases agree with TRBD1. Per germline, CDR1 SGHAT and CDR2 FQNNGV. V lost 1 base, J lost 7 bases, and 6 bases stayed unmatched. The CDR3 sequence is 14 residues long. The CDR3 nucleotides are TGTGCCAGCAGCTTAGTACAGGGGCGTATTGAAGCTTTCTTT. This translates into CASSLVQGRIEAFF.

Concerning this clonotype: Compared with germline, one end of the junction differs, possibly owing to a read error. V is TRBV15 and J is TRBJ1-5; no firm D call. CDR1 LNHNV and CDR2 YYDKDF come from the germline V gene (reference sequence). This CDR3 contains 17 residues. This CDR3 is CVTSRDTTGNSNQPQHF. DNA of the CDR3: TGTGTCACCAGCAGAGATACAACCGGGAATAGCAATCAGCCCCAGCATTTT.

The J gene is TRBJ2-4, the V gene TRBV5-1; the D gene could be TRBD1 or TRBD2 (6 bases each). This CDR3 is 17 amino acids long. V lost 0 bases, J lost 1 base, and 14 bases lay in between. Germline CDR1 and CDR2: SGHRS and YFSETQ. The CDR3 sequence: CASSLEGGQGAKNIQYF. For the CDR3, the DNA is TGCGCCAGCAGCTTGGAGGGGGGACAAGGGGCCAAAAACATTCAGTACTTC.

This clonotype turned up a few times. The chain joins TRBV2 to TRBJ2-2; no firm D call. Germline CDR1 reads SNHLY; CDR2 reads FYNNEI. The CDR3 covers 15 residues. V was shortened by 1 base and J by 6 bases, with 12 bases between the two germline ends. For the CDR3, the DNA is TGTGCCAGCAGTGAAGAGGCATCCGGAGCCGGGGAGCTGTTTTTT. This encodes CASSEEASGAGELFF.

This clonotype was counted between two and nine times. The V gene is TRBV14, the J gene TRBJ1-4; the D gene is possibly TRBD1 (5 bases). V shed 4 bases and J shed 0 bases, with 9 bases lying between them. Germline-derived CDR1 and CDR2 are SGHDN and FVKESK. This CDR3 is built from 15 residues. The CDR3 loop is CASSRGGTTNEKLFF. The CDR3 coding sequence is TGTGCCAGCAGCCGGGGGGGGACAACTAATGAAAAACTGTTTTTT.

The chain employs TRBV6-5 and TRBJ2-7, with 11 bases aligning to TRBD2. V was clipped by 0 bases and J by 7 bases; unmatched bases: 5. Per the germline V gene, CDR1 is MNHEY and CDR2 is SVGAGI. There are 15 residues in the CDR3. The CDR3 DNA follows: TGTGCCAGCAGTTACTCGTGGCTAGCGGGGGGTGAGCAGTACTTC. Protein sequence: CASSYSWLAGGEQYF.

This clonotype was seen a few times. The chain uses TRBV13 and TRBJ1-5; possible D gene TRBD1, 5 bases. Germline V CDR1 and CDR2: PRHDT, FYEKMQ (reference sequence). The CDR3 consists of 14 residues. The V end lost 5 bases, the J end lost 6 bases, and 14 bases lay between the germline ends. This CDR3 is CASSPSRGAQPQHF. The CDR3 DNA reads TGTGCCAGCAGCCCCTCGAGAGGGGCTCAGCCCCAGCATTTT.

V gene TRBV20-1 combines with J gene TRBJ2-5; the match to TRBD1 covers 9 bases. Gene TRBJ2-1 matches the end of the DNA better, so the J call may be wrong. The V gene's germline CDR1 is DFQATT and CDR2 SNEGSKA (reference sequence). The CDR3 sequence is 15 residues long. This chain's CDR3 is CSARMGQGQYNEQFF. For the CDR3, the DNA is TGCAGTGCTAGGATGGGACAGGGTCAATACAATGAGCAGTTCTTC.

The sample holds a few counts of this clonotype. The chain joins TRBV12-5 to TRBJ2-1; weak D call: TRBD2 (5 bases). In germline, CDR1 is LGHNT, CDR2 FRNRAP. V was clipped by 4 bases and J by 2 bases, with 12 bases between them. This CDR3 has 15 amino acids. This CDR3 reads CASGSPGTAYNEQFF. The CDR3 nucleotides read TGTGCTAGTGGTTCCCCGGGAACCGCCTACAATGAGCAGTTCTTC.

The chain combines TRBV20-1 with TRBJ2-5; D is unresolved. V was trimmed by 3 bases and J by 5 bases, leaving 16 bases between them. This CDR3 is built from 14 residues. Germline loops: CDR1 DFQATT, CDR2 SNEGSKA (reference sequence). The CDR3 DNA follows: TGCAGTGCTAGGTCTCCGGAGTTCGGGGAGACCCAGTACTTC. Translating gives CSARSPEFGETQYF.

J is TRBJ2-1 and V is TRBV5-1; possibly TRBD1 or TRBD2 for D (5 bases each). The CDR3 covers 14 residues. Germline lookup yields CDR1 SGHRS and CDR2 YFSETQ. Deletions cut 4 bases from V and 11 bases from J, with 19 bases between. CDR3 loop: CASSPPTVGDQQFF. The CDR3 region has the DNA TGCGCCAGCAGCCCCCCTACTGTTGGGGACCAGCAGTTCTTC.

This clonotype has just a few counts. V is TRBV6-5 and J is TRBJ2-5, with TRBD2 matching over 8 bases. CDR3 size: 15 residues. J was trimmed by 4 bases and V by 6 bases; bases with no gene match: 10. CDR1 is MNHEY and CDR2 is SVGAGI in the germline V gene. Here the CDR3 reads CASSPRGGWGETQYF. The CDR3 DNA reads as TGTGCCAGCAGCCCCCGGGGGGGCTGGGGAGAGACCCAGTACTTC.

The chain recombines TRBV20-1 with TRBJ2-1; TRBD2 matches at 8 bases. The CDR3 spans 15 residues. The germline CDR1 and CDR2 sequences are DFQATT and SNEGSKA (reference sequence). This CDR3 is CSYAAGGRSYNEQFF. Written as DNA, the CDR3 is TGCAGCTACGCTGCGGGGGGTCGATCCTACAATGAGCAGTTCTTC.

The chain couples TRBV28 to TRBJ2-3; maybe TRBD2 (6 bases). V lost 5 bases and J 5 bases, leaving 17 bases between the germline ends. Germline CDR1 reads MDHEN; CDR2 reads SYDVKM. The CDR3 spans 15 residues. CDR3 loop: CASSPSGWAVDTQYF. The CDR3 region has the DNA TGTGCCAGCAGTCCGAGCGGGTGGGCCGTAGATACGCAGTATTTT. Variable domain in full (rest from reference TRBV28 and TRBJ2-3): DVKVTQSSRYLVKRTGEKVFLECVQDMDHENMFWYRQDPGLGLRLIYFSYDVKMKEKGDIPEGYSVSREKKERFSLILESASTNQTSMYLCASSPSGWAVDTQYFGPGTRLTVL.

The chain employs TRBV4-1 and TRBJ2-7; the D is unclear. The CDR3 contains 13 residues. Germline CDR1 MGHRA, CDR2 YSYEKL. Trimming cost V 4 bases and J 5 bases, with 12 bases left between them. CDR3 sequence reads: CASSLNPHDEQYF. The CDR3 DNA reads TGCGCCAGCAGCCTCAACCCCCATGACGAGCAGTACTTC.

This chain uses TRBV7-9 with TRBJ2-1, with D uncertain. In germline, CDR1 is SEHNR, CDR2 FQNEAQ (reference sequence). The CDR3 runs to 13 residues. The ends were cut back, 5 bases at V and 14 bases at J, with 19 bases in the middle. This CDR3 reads CASSLAPGPWKFF. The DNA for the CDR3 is TGTGCCAGCAGCCTGGCCCCGGGTCCGTGGAAGTTCTTC.

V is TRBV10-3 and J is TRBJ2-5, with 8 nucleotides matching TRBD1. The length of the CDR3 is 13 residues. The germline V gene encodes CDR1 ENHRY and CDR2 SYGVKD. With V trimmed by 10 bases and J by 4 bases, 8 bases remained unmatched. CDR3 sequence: CATGQGEGETQYF. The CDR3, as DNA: TGTGCCACCGGACAGGGCGAAGGAGAGACCCAGTACTTC.

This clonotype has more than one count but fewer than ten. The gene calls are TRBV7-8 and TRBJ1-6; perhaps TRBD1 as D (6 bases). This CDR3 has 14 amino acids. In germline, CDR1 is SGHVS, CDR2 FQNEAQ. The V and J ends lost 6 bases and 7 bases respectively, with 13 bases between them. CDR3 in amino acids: CASSFNGGNSPLHF. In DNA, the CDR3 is TGTGCCAGCAGTTTTAACGGGGGCAATTCACCCCTCCACTTT.

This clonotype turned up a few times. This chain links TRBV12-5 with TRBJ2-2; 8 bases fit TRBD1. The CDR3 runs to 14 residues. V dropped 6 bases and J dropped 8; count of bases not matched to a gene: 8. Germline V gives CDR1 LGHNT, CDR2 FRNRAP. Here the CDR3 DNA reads TGTGCTAGTGGACCTGACAGGGGAGAGGGGGAGCTGTTTTTT. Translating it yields CASGPDRGEGELFF.